One and the same sample provided the 18 T cell receptor beta chains below, sequenced in a study of T cell changes during pregnancy in multiple sclerosis. Using immunoSEQ multiplex PCR, the repertoire was profiled, and TCRdb retains in-frame clones only, with some absent. The top ten hold 3.2% of the sample, which has just under 65,000 clones, approximately 93% seen once. The sample consisted of CD8+ T cells from peripheral blood mononuclear cells, taken in the second trimester of pregnancy. The receptor set was obtained from a female donor with multiple sclerosis, enrolled in a pregnancy study.

This clone is a singleton in its sample. The chain links TRBV7-9 to TRBJ2-3, with 8 bases matching TRBD2. Germline assignment: CDR1 SEHNR and CDR2 FQNEAQ (reference sequence). This CDR3 has 14 amino acids. J gave up 1 base and V 5 bases, and 2 bases lay outside the gene matches. CDR3 residues: CASSPTSGTDTQYF. The CDR3 region has the DNA TGTGCCAGCAGCCCGACTAGCGGCACAGATACGCAGTATTTT.

The DNA of the CDR3 is TGCGCCAGCAGTCTTCCGAACAGGGGTGCTGGTCAGCCCCAGCATTTT. Protein product: CASSLPNRGAGQPQHF. The J gene is TRBJ1-5, the V gene TRBV23-1; 7 nucleotides match TRBD1. TRBV23-1 is an ORF, with its function uncertain. Trimming took 4 bases from V and 6 from J; bases not matched to a gene: 12. The CDR3 has 16 residues.

The CDR3 DNA reads TGTGCCAGCAGCGTCTCGGCCCTAGCGGGAGGGCCCTATGAGCAGTTCTTC. Translation gives CASSVSALAGGPYEQFF. The rearrangement links TRBV9 to TRBJ2-1, with 12 bases aligning to TRBD2. CDR1 is SGDLS, CDR2 YYNGEE, per germline. J was trimmed by 8 bases and V by 2 bases; bases with no gene match: 11. The CDR3 is 17 amino acids.

The chain is built from TRBV19 and TRBJ2-7, with 12 bases fitting TRBD2. Germline V gene data show CDR1 as LNHDA and CDR2 as SQIVND (reference sequence). With V trimmed by 5 bases and J by 6 bases, 5 bases remained unmatched. The CDR3 covers 14 residues. CDR3 coding DNA: TGTGCCAGTAGTGGACTAGCGGGACCTACCGAGCAGTACTTC. Protein sequence: CASSGLAGPTEQYF.

This chain joins TRBV7-9 and TRBJ2-5; 13 positions agree with TRBD2. Trimming at V came to 5 bases and at J to 5 bases, leaving 11 bases not matched to a gene. The CDR3 has 17 amino acids. Germline-derived CDR1 and CDR2 are SEHNR and FQNEAQ (reference sequence). The DNA for the CDR3 is TGTGCCAGCAGCCCCGCCGGGACTAGCGGGGAAACCGAGACCCAGTACTTC. Its protein product is CASSPAGTSGETETQYF. The whole variable domain, filled in from reference TRBV7-9 and TRBJ2-5, reads DTGVSQNPRHKITKRGQNVTFRCDPISEHNRLYWYRQTLGQGPEFLTYFQNEAQLEKSRLLSDRFSAERPKGSFSTLEIQRTEQGDSAMYLCASSPAGTSGETETQYFGPGTRLLVL.

V gene TRBV13 combines with J gene TRBJ1-4; D perhaps matches TRBD1 (6 bases). V was trimmed by 6 bases and J by 4 bases, leaving 12 bases between them. Germline V CDR1 and CDR2: PRHDT, FYEKMQ (reference sequence). This CDR3 comprises 14 residues. The CDR3 loop is CASSEQGSNEKLFF. The CDR3, as DNA: TGTGCCAGCAGTGAACAGGGCAGTAATGAAAAACTGTTTTTT.

The chain uses TRBV5-1 and TRBJ2-3; possible D gene TRBD1, 6 bases. The germline CDR1 and CDR2 sequences are SGHRS and YFSETQ. CDR3 size: 15 residues. Deletions cut 3 bases from V and 4 bases from J, with 15 bases between. CDR3 residues: CASSYLTGHPDTQYF. The CDR3 region has the DNA TGCGCCAGCAGCTACTTAACAGGGCACCCAGATACGCAGTATTTT.

This clone was seen just once. The chain uses TRBV5-6 and TRBJ2-7; possibly TRBD1 for D (5 bases). The V end lost 1 base, the J end lost 3 bases, and 11 bases lay between the germline ends. The germline V gene encodes CDR1 SGHDT and CDR2 YYEEEE. This CDR3 is 14 amino acids long. The CDR3 coding sequence is TGTGCCAGCAGCTTGCAGGGTAGGTTCTACGAGCAGTACTTC. It translates to CASSLQGRFYEQYF.

The chain recombines TRBV27 with TRBJ2-7, with 8 positions matching TRBD1. CDR3 length: 15 amino acids. V was pared by 0 bases and J by 5 bases, with 6 bases of the junction left unmatched. The germline V gene encodes CDR1 MNHEY and CDR2 SMNVEV (reference sequence). CDR3 protein: CASSLSAGGWNEQYF. The CDR3, as DNA: TGTGCCAGCAGTTTATCAGCAGGGGGCTGGAACGAGCAGTACTTC.

This chain connects TRBV27 to TRBJ2-1; 10 bases agree with TRBD1. The trim removed 8 bases at V and 3 bases at J, leaving 1 base unmatched. The germline CDR1 and CDR2 sequences are MNHEY and SMNVEV (reference sequence). The CDR3 length is 13 residues. CDR3 nucleotide sequence: TGTGCCAGCGGGACAGGGGTCTACAATGAGCAGTTCTTC. Protein product: CASGTGVYNEQFF.

The chain couples TRBV11-2 to TRBJ1-4; 9 nucleotides agree with TRBD1. The trim removed 4 bases at V and 6 bases at J, leaving 9 bases unmatched. The germline V gene encodes CDR1 SGHAT and CDR2 FQNNGV. CDR3 length equals 16 residues. The CDR3: CASSSGQGTWDEKLFF. In DNA, the CDR3 is TGTGCCAGCAGCTCAGGACAGGGGACTTGGGATGAAAAACTGTTTTTT.

The rearrangement uses TRBV5-6 and TRBJ1-4; D is undetermined. Germline values: CDR1 SGHDT, CDR2 YYEEEE. The CDR3 loop spans 15 amino acids. V dropped 0 bases and J dropped 0 bases, with 6 bases sitting between them. The CDR3 region has the DNA TGTGCCAGCAGCTTGGTGCGGGCAACTAATGAAAAACTGTTTTTT. Its protein product is CASSLVRATNEKLFF.

This chain joins TRBV27 and TRBJ1-4; weak D call: TRBD1 (5 bases). Germline loops: CDR1 MNHEY, CDR2 SMNVEV (reference sequence). The length of the CDR3 is 17 residues. With 3 bases removed from V and 7 bases from J, the gap between germline ends came to 21 bases. In DNA, the CDR3 is TGTGCCAGCAGTTTTCGGCAGGGTAGTTATCTCGGTGAAAAACTGTTTTTT. Its translation is CASSFRQGSYLGEKLFF. Full variable domain (rest looked up from reference TRBV27 and TRBJ1-4): EAQVTQNPRYLITVTGKKLTVTCSQNMNHEYMSWYRQDPGLGLRQIYYSMNVEVTDKGDVPEGYKVSRKEKRNFPLILESPSPNQTSLYFCASSFRQGSYLGEKLFFGSGTQLSVL.

The chain uses TRBV19 and TRBJ1-1; 8 nucleotides line up with TRBD1. The CDR3 totals 14 residues. Germline CDR1 is LNHDA and CDR2 is SQIVND (reference sequence). The trim removed 4 bases at V and 3 bases at J, leaving 4 bases unmatched. CDR3 sequence: CASSTDRVHTEAFF. In DNA, the CDR3 is TGTGCCAGTAGTACGGACAGGGTACACACTGAAGCTTTCTTT.

In the case of this clone: Distinct nucleotide sequences in the sample also encode this CDR3. The rearrangement uses TRBV5-1 and TRBJ2-7, with D perhaps matching TRBD2 (5 bases). V lost 4 bases to trimming and J lost 4 bases, with 9 bases between them. The CDR3 loop spans 12 amino acids. Germline values: CDR1 SGHRS, CDR2 YFSETQ. The DNA of the CDR3 is TGCGCCAGCAGCCCTGGGAGTTACGAGCAGTACTTC. Translation gives CASSPGSYEQYF.

The V call is TRBV15, the J call TRBJ2-3, with 8 bases fitting TRBD2. J lost 0 bases, V lost 3 bases, and 5 bases had no gene match. The germline V gene has CDR1 LNHNV and CDR2 YYDKDF (reference sequence). This CDR3 has 16 residues. In nucleotides, the CDR3 is TGTGCCACCAGCAGTATGGCGGGGGGTAGCACAGATACGCAGTATTTT. It encodes CATSSMAGGSTDTQYF.

The rearrangement links TRBV19 to TRBJ2-7; 7 bases map to TRBD1. This CDR3 has 13 amino acids. With 5 bases clipped from V and 4 bases from J, the junction kept 5 bases outside the gene matches. Germline V gene sequence: CDR1 LNHDA, CDR2 SQIVND (reference sequence). Written as DNA, the CDR3 is TGTGCCAGTAGTCCAGGGACAGTTTACGAGCAGTACTTC. Protein sequence: CASSPGTVYEQYF.

This clone was seen only once. In DNA, the CDR3 is TGTGCCAGCGACGGGAGGGCCAACACCGGGGAGCTGTTTTTT. Protein sequence: CASDGRANTGELFF. This chain connects TRBV6-6 to TRBJ2-2; 8 bases line up with TRBD2. Germline V gives CDR1 MNHNY, CDR2 SVGAGI (reference sequence). V lost 8 bases and J lost 2; bases outside the gene matches: 4. The CDR3 has 14 amino acids.